This TCR beta chain stems from a study of blood T cells in healthy people across ages. Isolating PBMCs gave at least 6 million of these cells per sample. Primed by a sample-barcoded 5' primer and a J-beta primer mix, a second PCR proceeded for about 7 to 12 cycles. A 12-random-nucleotide template-switch adaptor tagged each cDNA molecule. TCRdb reprocessed the 5' RACE reads with MiXCR, giving one entry per CDR3 protein. This sample yields 630,000 or so distinct CDR3 sequences, of which less than 35% are seen a single time; around a sixth belongs to the top ten. This clonotype appeared many times. CDR3 length: 13 residues. V dropped 2 bases and J dropped 8 bases, with 12 bases sitting between them.

The V call is TRBV12-3 or TRBV12-4, the J call TRBJ1-2, with no clear D. Sequenced sample: blood. The source of this sequence is a woman of 80 years or more in good health. The CDR3 DNA is TGTGCCAGCAGTTTAACGGGAATGAGGGGCTACACCTTC. Translating gives CASSLTGMRGYTF.